Listed below are T cell receptor beta chains from one sample, sequenced in a study of T-cell reconstitution after alpha-beta-depleted transplantation in children. TCRdb used MiXCR to reprocess the PCR reads, holding one entry per CDR3 protein. This sample has a few hundred thousand distinct CDR3 sequences, with about 9.3% found just once. The input for sequencing was PBMCs from the stem cell graft donor, taken from the stem cell graft. These TCRs come from a human donor who donated a stem cell graft to a child with acute lymphoblastic leukemia. Both conserved end residues are part of each CDR3. The order of the fields is J gene, clone size, D gene, V gene, CDR3 protein, CDR3 DNA. D genes are given only for firm matches. Size tells how often a clone was seen (once, few, many) or the class of an expanded clone, and some rows leave it out.

J: TRBJ1-1; size: -; D: -; V: TRBV3-1; CDR3: CASSQDFGGGTEAFF; DNA: TGTGCCAGCAGCCAAGATTTTGGGGGAGGCACTGAAGCTTTCTTT
J: TRBJ2-1; size: -; D: -; V: TRBV12-3/TRBV12-4; CDR3: CASSLAQGWGHEQFF; DNA: TGTGCCAGCAGTTTAGCGCAAGGTTGGGGCCATGAGCAGTTCTTC
J: TRBJ1-2; size: few; D: TRBD1; V: TRBV7-2; CDR3: CASSLWGTEGHGYTF; DNA: TGTGCCAGCAGCTTATGGGGGACAGAGGGTCATGGCTACACCTTC
J: TRBJ1-2; size: once; D: TRBD1; V: TRBV4-3; CDR3: CASSQDAGGNYGYTF; DNA: TGCGCCAGCAGCCAAGATGCAGGGGGGAACTATGGCTACACCTTC
J: TRBJ2-2; size: -; D: TRBD1; V: TRBV4-1; CDR3: CASSRLGWGQSGGELFF; DNA: TGCGCCAGCAGCCGCCTGGGCTGGGGACAGAGTGGAGGGGAGCTGTTTTTT
J: TRBJ2-5; size: -; D: -; V: TRBV3-1; CDR3: CASSQASAEGPQYF; DNA: TGTGCCAGCAGCCAAGCTAGCGCCGAAGGGCCCCAGTACTTC
J: TRBJ1-2; size: many; D: -; V: TRBV4-3; CDR3: CASSQDRVSGYTF; DNA: TGCGCCAGCAGCCAAGACAGGGTATCTGGCTACACCTTC
J: TRBJ1-1; size: few; D: -; V: TRBV7-9; CDR3: CASSFEGEGEAFF; DNA: TGTGCCAGCAGCTTCGAAGGGGAGGGTGAAGCTTTCTTT
J: TRBJ2-1; size: few; D: -; V: TRBV20-1; CDR3: CSASGWRHSYNEQFF; DNA: TGCAGTGCTTCGGGTTGGCGTCACTCCTACAATGAGCAGTTCTTC
J: TRBJ2-2; size: few; D: -; V: TRBV7-2; CDR3: CASSFLGPGELFF; DNA: TGTGCCAGCAGCTTTCTGGGCCCCGGGGAGCTGTTTTTT
J: TRBJ2-3; size: -; D: TRBD1; V: TRBV4-3; CDR3: CASSPFSGQGSTDTQYF; DNA: TGCGCCAGCAGCCCCTTCTCGGGACAGGGATCCACAGATACGCAGTATTTT
J: TRBJ2-1; size: few; D: -; V: TRBV29-1; CDR3: CSVALENNEQFF; DNA: TGCAGCGTTGCACTAGAAAACAATGAGCAGTTCTTC
J: TRBJ2-7; size: -; D: TRBD2; V: TRBV7-9; CDR3: CAGGGGRAMYEQYF; DNA: TGTGCCGGGGGCGGCGGGAGGGCCATGTACGAGCAGTACTTC
J: TRBJ1-2; size: few; D: -; V: TRBV7-2; CDR3: CASSLDQGVYGYTF; DNA: TGTGCCAGCAGCTTAGATCAGGGTGTCTATGGCTACACCTTC
J: TRBJ1-1; size: few; D: -; V: TRBV7-2; CDR3: CASSWDLQGIGNTEAFF; DNA: TGTGCCAGCAGTTGGGACCTACAGGGAATTGGGAACACTGAAGCTTTCTTT
J: TRBJ2-3; size: few; D: -; V: TRBV7-2; CDR3: CASSLGGGSGTDTQYF; DNA: TGTGCCAGCAGCTTAGGTGGGGGGTCAGGCACAGATACGCAGTATTTT
J: TRBJ2-3; size: few; D: -; V: TRBV7-9; CDR3: CASSSWQEVRTDTQYF; DNA: TGTGCCAGCAGCTCCTGGCAAGAGGTGCGCACAGATACGCAGTATTTT
J: TRBJ2-2; size: -; D: -; V: TRBV5-1; CDR3: CASSPFLAGSTGELFF; DNA: TGCGCCAGCAGCCCCTTCCTAGCCGGGAGCACCGGGGAGCTGTTTTTT
J: TRBJ2-1; size: few; D: TRBD1; V: TRBV7-9; CDR3: CASSLLAGTGGRGEQFF; DNA: TGTGCCAGCAGCTTACTCGCCGGGACAGGGGGACGAGGTGAGCAGTTCTTC
J: TRBJ1-1; size: -; D: -; V: TRBV28; CDR3: CASSSPQGSTEAFF; DNA: TGTGCCAGCAGTTCCCCACAGGGAAGTACTGAAGCTTTCTTT
J: TRBJ2-1; size: few; D: -; V: TRBV5-1; CDR3: CASSLELGVYNEQFF; DNA: TGCGCCAGCAGCTTGGAACTGGGTGTCTACAATGAGCAGTTCTTC
J: TRBJ1-2; size: -; D: -; V: TRBV11-2; CDR3: CASSQGRIRNYGYTF; DNA: TGTGCCAGCAGCCAGGGACGGATCAGAAACTATGGCTACACCTTC
J: TRBJ2-1; size: -; D: -; V: TRBV3-1; CDR3: CASSQVRGSEQFF; DNA: TGTGCCAGCAGCCAAGTCCGGGGATCAGAGCAGTTCTTC
J: TRBJ2-7; size: -; D: -; V: TRBV11-1; CDR3: CANSSGPRNEQYF; DNA: TGTGCCAACAGCTCGGGACCAAGGAACGAGCAGTACTTC
J: TRBJ2-5; size: few; D: -; V: TRBV7-9; CDR3: CASSSGQSPETQYF; DNA: TGTGCCAGCAGCTCCGGACAGTCCCCAGAGACCCAGTACTTC
J: TRBJ2-7; size: -; D: -; V: TRBV12-3/TRBV12-4; CDR3: CASSPQAYEQYF; DNA: TGTGCCAGCAGCCCTCAAGCCTACGAGCAGTACTTC
J: TRBJ2-1; size: -; D: -; V: TRBV27; CDR3: CASNLMEGTSQQFF; DNA: TGTGCCAGCAATTTAATGGAAGGAACCAGCCAGCAGTTCTTC
J: TRBJ2-7; size: many; D: TRBD2; V: TRBV2; CDR3: CASSGRTYEQYF; DNA: TGTGCCAGCAGCGGGAGGACCTACGAGCAGTACTTC
J: TRBJ2-1; size: -; D: TRBD2; V: TRBV11-1; CDR3: CASSPPVEAGAAYNEQFF; DNA: TGTGCCAGCAGCCCCCCTGTAGAGGCGGGAGCCGCCTACAATGAGCAGTTCTTC
J: TRBJ2-2; size: -; D: TRBD2; V: TRBV7-2; CDR3: CASSARTSGRLTGELFF; DNA: TGTGCCAGCAGCGCGAGAACTAGCGGGAGGCTCACCGGGGAGCTGTTTTTT
J: TRBJ2-3; size: few; D: -; V: TRBV29-1; CDR3: CSVRRDITDTQYF; DNA: TGCAGCGTTCGGCGGGACATCACAGATACGCAGTATTTT
J: TRBJ1-2; size: many; D: -; V: TRBV14; CDR3: CASSQGLGWDRLHGYTF; DNA: TGTGCCAGCAGCCAAGGACTCGGGTGGGACCGATTGCATGGCTACACCTTC
J: TRBJ2-2; size: few; D: TRBD2; V: TRBV12-3/TRBV12-4; CDR3: CASSLPIGIAGPGELFF; DNA: TGTGCCAGCAGTTTACCAATTGGGATAGCGGGACCCGGGGAGCTGTTTTTT
J: TRBJ2-5; size: -; D: TRBD2; V: TRBV7-3; CDR3: CASSKTSGYQETQYF; DNA: TGTGCCAGCAGCAAGACTAGCGGGTATCAAGAGACCCAGTACTTC
J: TRBJ2-3; size: -; D: -; V: TRBV20-1; CDR3: CSARGRRFTDTQYF; DNA: TGCAGTGCCCGGGGACGCCGATTCACAGATACGCAGTATTTT
J: TRBJ1-3; size: few; D: -; V: TRBV14; CDR3: CASSPLGPSSGNTIYF; DNA: TGTGCCAGCAGCCCCCTGGGACCCTCCTCTGGAAACACCATATATTTT
J: TRBJ2-1; size: -; D: -; V: TRBV7-2; CDR3: CASSLRPSSAGYNEQFF; DNA: TGTGCCAGCAGCTTAAGACCCTCTAGCGCCGGATACAATGAGCAGTTCTTC
J: TRBJ1-1; size: -; D: TRBD1; V: TRBV7-9; CDR3: CASSRNDRGETEAFF; DNA: TGTGCCAGCAGCCGCAATGACAGGGGGGAAACTGAAGCTTTCTTT
J: TRBJ1-2; size: many; D: TRBD1; V: TRBV7-2; CDR3: CASSLEGDRGQRGYTF; DNA: TGTGCCAGCAGCTTAGAGGGGGACAGGGGGCAACGTGGCTACACCTTC
J: TRBJ1-1; size: many; D: -; V: TRBV9; CDR3: CASSADMRANTEAFF; DNA: TGTGCCAGCAGCGCGGACATGAGGGCCAACACTGAAGCTTTCTTT
J: TRBJ1-2; size: -; D: -; V: TRBV4-1; CDR3: CASSQVSGNYGYTF; DNA: TGCGCCAGCAGCCAAGTATCGGGGAACTATGGCTACACCTTC
J: TRBJ2-2; size: medium-sized; D: -; V: TRBV5-5; CDR3: CASSLRRTNTGELFF; DNA: TGTGCCAGCAGCTTGAGGCGGACGAACACCGGGGAGCTGTTTTTT
J: TRBJ2-7; size: -; D: -; V: TRBV5-1; CDR3: CASSYAARGAGERYF; DNA: TGCGCCAGCAGCTACGCAGCTCGGGGGGCAGGCGAGCGGTACTTC
J: TRBJ2-2; size: -; D: -; V: TRBV27; CDR3: CASSFLEDRPGELFF; DNA: TGTGCCAGCAGTTTTCTAGAGGACCGTCCCGGGGAGCTGTTTTTT
J: TRBJ2-1; size: many; D: TRBD2; V: TRBV4-1; CDR3: CASSQDTSGSFYNEQFF; DNA: TGCGCCAGCAGCCAAGACACCAGCGGGAGTTTCTACAATGAGCAGTTCTTC
J: TRBJ2-7; size: few; D: -; V: TRBV12-3/TRBV12-4; CDR3: CASRSTGGSYEQYF; DNA: TGTGCCAGCAGATCGACGGGTGGCTCCTACGAGCAGTACTTC
J: TRBJ1-2; size: -; D: TRBD1; V: TRBV5-5; CDR3: CASSFSRQGPNYGYTF; DNA: TGTGCCAGCAGCTTCAGCCGACAGGGCCCTAACTATGGCTACACCTTC
J: TRBJ2-1; size: -; D: -; V: TRBV4-2; CDR3: CASSQYKFNEQFF; DNA: TGTGCCAGCAGCCAATACAAATTCAATGAGCAGTTCTTC
J: TRBJ2-3; size: few; D: -; V: TRBV12-3/TRBV12-4; CDR3: CASSRTARDPRADTQYF; DNA: TGTGCCAGCAGTCGAACAGCCAGGGATCCCCGGGCAGATACGCAGTATTTT
J: TRBJ2-5; size: -; D: -; V: TRBV2; CDR3: CASTPGRETQYF; DNA: TGTGCCAGCACCCCGGGACGGGAGACCCAGTACTTC
J: TRBJ2-5; size: few; D: TRBD2; V: TRBV20-1; CDR3: CSASPDLLAGGLQETQYF; DNA: TGCAGTGCTTCCCCCGACTTACTAGCGGGAGGCCTCCAAGAGACCCAGTACTTC
J: TRBJ1-5; size: -; D: -; V: TRBV20-1; CDR3: CFSGRAPSNQPQHF; DNA: TGCTTCTCGGGCCGGGCCCCGAGCAATCAGCCCCAGCATTTT